This TCR beta chain was recorded in a study of molecular identifiers for immune sequencing clone quantification. As concerns this clonotype: This may arise from a read error, as a much more abundant clone is one base away.

CDR1 KGHDR and CDR2 SFDVKD come from the germline V gene. Trimming removed 4 bases at V and 4 bases at J, with 8 bases between. CDR3 length equals 13 residues. TCRdb reprocessed the PCR reads with MiXCR, giving one entry per CDR3 protein. The sample includes hundreds of thousands of distinct CDR3 sequences, over 25% of them seen just once. The sequence was obtained from a human donor in good health. Some libraries in this study had Jurkat cell RNA spiked in. The chain joins TRBV24-1 to TRBJ2-3; D gene ambiguous. Sequenced material: naive CD8+ T cells from blood, with Jurkat cell RNA spiked in. Subset denoted: FACS-sorted CD8+CD4-CCR7+CD45RA+ naive T cells. CDR3 in amino acids: CATSDFKADTQYF. DNA of the CDR3: TGTGCCACCAGTGACTTCAAGGCAGATACGCAGTATTTT.